Sequencing of this T cell receptor beta chain was carried out in a study of cytomegalovirus exposure and HLA in healthy donors. Study-wide points: CMV serostatus was the sole immune exposure information available.

The PCR employed 60 Vbeta primers together with 13 Jbeta primers. Assay used: immunoSEQ multiplex PCR; TCRdb lists only in-frame clones, some missing. The profile covers approximately 220,000 clones, with around 76% appearing a single time and 0.6% to 0.65% taken by the ten largest. On this clone: Its antigen is not identified.

This TCR came from a man younger than 35 in good health and CMV-seronegative. The sequenced sample consisted of PBMCs.

For the CDR3, the DNA is TGTGCCAGCAGCTTTCTGACACTGGGAGGAGAAAAGCAGTACTTC. Translation: CASSFLTLGGEKQYF. This chain links TRBV13 with TRBJ2-7, with D tentatively TRBD2 (6 bases). Germline V gene sequence: CDR1 PRHDT, CDR2 FYEKMQ (reference sequence). Between the trimmed V and J ends, which lost 3 bases and 8 bases, there was a span of 20 bases. The CDR3 totals 15 residues.